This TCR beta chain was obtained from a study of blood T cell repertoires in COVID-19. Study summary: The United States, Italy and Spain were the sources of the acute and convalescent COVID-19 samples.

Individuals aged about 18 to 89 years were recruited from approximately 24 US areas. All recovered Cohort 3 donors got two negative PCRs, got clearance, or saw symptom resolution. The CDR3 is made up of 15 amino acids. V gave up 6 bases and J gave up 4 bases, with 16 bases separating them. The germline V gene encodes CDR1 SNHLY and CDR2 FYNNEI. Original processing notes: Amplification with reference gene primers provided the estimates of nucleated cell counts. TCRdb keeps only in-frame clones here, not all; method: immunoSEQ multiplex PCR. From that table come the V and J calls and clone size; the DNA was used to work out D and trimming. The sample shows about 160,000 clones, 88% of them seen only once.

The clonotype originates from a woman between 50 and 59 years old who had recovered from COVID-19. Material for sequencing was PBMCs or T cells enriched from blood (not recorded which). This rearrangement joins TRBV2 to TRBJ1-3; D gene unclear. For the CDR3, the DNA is TGTGCCAGCAGAGAGCACGGGGATTCAGGAAACACCATATATTTT. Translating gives CASREHGDSGNTIYF.